This T cell receptor beta chain originates from a study of blood T cells in healthy people across ages. The CDR3 sequence is 14 residues long. From germline, CDR1 is SGHRS and CDR2 YFSETQ. V lost 2 bases and J lost 6, with 11 bases in between. Then a second PCR, running about 6 to 11 cycles, was carried out with a sample-barcoded 5' primer and a J-beta primer mix. TCRdb re-derived calls from the 5' RACE reads in MiXCR, one entry per CDR3 protein. The table includes about 1.4 million distinct CDR3 sequences, around 59% detected once. The clonotype originates from a man between 18 and 29 years old in good health. The chain is built from TRBV5-1 and TRBJ1-4, with D hard to call. The sequenced sample was blood. CDR3 sequence: CASSFGPRDEKLFF. CDR3 DNA sequence: TGCGCCAGCAGCTTCGGCCCCCGGGATGAAAAACTGTTTTTT.